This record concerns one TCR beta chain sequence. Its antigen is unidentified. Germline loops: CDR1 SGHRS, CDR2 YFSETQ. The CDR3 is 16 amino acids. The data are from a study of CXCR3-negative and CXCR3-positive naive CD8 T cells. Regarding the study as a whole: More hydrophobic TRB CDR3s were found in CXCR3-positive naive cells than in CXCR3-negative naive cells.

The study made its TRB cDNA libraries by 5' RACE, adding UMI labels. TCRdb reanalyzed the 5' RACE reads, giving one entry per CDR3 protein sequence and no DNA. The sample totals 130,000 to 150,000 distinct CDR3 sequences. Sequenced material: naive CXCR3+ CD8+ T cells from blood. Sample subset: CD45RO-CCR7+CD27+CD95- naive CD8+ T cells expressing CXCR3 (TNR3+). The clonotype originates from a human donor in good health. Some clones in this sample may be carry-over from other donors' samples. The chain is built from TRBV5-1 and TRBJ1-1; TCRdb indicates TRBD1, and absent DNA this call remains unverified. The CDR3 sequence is CASKAPDGVAGTEAFF.